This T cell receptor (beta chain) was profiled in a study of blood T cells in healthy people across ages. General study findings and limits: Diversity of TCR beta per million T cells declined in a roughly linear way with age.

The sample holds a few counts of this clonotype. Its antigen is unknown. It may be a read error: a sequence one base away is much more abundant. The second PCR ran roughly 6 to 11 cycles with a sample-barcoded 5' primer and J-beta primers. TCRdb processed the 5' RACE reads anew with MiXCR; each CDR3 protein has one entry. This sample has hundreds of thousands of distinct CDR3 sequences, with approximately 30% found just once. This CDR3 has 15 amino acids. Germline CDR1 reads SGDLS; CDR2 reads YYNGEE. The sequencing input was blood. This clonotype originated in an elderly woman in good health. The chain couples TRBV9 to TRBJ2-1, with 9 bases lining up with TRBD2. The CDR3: CASGVGGGGGNEQFF. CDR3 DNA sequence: TGTGCCAGCGGCGTAGGTGGCGGGGGGGGCAATGAGCAGTTCTTC.